The present TCR beta chain was sequenced within a study of T cells in Graves' hyperthyroidism and ophthalmopathy. Study details: Peripheral blood was collected at initial diagnosis, before any treatment.

CDR1 is ENHRY, CDR2 SYGVKD, per germline. This CDR3 is built from 14 residues. With 7 bases clipped from V and 6 bases from J, the junction kept 5 bases outside the gene matches. Using RNA transcripts as the source, TCR beta CDR3 regions were amplified. The TCR CDR3 was amplified in a first-round RT-PCR using the HTBI primer set. TCRdb passed the multiplex PCR reads through MiXCR, listing each CDR3 protein once. The sample records over 300,000 distinct CDR3 sequences, more than 11% being singletons. In making diagnoses, clinical symptoms, serum thyroxine and TRAb, thyroid ultrasound and orbital computed tomography were all used. This clonotype was observed at least ten times. Its cognate antigen is unknown. General observations from the study: In blood, most of the thyroid clonotypes expanded above 0.001 were also present.

The receptor was isolated from an older woman with Graves' hyperthyroidism. The rearrangement links TRBV10-3 to TRBJ2-1, with TRBD2 matching over 11 bases. The sample comprised blood. In nucleotides, the CDR3 is TGTGCCATCAAGACTAGCGGGATCGGCAATGAGCAGTTCTTC. This codes for CAIKTSGIGNEQFF.